This T cell receptor beta chain derives from a study of shared T cell receptors in the human thymus. Trimming at V came to 5 bases and at J to 3 bases, leaving 7 bases not matched to a gene. Germline CDR1 and CDR2: SEHNR and FQNEAQ (reference sequence). The CDR3 is 14 residues long. Sequencing was performed with immunoSEQ multiplex PCR; in TCRdb, only in-frame clones are kept and a portion is missing. This sample has hundreds of thousands of clones, with roughly 90% found just once. A further study also used this sample, focusing on human thymus T cells. Turning to that study: Congenital heart defects were the reason for the corrective surgery that the donors, healthy Finnish infants, were having. Corrective cardiac surgery supplied the resected thymus tissue. Related research reported highly overlapping thymic repertoires among unrelated individuals.

This rearrangement joins TRBV7-9 to TRBJ2-7; 7 bases match TRBD1. The receptor's source is a boy under three years old with a congenital heart defect. Material for sequencing was thymocytes. The CDR3 loop is CASSPGQEYYEQYF. The CDR3 region has the DNA TGTGCCAGCAGCCCTGGACAGGAATACTACGAGCAGTACTTC. Full variable domain (outside the CDR3, taken from reference TRBV7-9 and TRBJ2-7): DTGVSQNPRHKITKRGQNVTFRCDPISEHNRLYWYRQTLGQGPEFLTYFQNEAQLEKSRLLSDRFSAERPKGSFSTLEIQRTEQGDSAMYLCASSPGQEYYEQYFGPGTRLTVT.